This record looks at one T cell receptor beta chain sequence and its context. These data originate in a study of T cell changes during pregnancy in multiple sclerosis. The CDR3 extends over 12 amino acids. The V end lost 2 bases, the J end lost 6 bases, and 8 bases lay between the germline ends. Germline-derived CDR1 and CDR2 are MNHEY and SVGAGI. Measured with immunoSEQ multiplex PCR; TCRdb has only the in-frame clones, and not every one. The table has tens of thousands of clones, about 91% seen once. The rearrangement uses TRBV6-5 and TRBJ2-7; no definite D call. Sequences were derived from CD8+ T cells from peripheral blood mononuclear cells, sampled in the first trimester of pregnancy. The origin of this receptor is a female donor with multiple sclerosis, enrolled in a pregnancy study. The chain's CDR3 is CASSYNNFEQYF. As DNA, the CDR3 is TGTGCCAGCAGTTACAATAACTTCGAGCAGTACTTC.